The T cell receptor (beta chain) described here comes from a study of cytomegalovirus exposure and HLA in healthy donors (dated by TCRdb to the late 2010s). Regarding the research as a whole: According to an earlier analysis of a few hundred of the donors, about 190 million T cells yielded 117 million unique TCR beta sequences and about 300 Gb of sequence data. About 300 gigabases of sequencing data and around 85 million unique TCR sequences made up an early release that covered several hundred HLA-typed donors. Across roughly 420 genotyped donors of the cohort, an average of about 200,000 unique TCR beta nucleotide sequences per donor were sequenced, and roughly 17% of those sequences were non-productive. The number of typed donors differed by locus: about 629-640 for A, B, C, DRB1 and DQB1; approximately 530 for DQA1; over 600 for DPA1; and around 470 for DPB1. Of the roughly 400 genotyped donors, 75% to 85% were placed in the genetic ancestry cluster associated with self-reported Caucasian donors. Donor age, sex, ethnicity and CMV serostatus were compiled alongside the repertoire data. Roughly five DR-DQ haplotypes were handled as single units for association and clustering because linkage in the cohort was strong. Along with the roughly 610-subject first cohort, a separate validation cohort of over 90 different subjects was used. A later genetic analysis used genome-wide SNP genotypes for about 65% of the roughly 670 donors, treating that subset as a discovery cohort. The aim of the study was to test whether cataloging public T cell receptors could identify signatures of past pathogen exposure. All discovery cohort repertoires had been generated on a single sequencing platform. The study used immunosequencing to profile the T cell repertoires of hundreds of subjects and linked those repertoires to cytomegalovirus serostatus. To decide whether each TCR beta V gene segment behaved as functional or pseudogenic, an earlier analysis of fewer than 750 of the donors relied on high-throughput TCR beta sequencing. HLA typing covered class I and class II loci at four-digit resolution. A later analysis re-examined previously published TCR beta repertoires from around 670 donors and added high-resolution HLA genotyping to investigate patterns of TCR occurrence. In the later analysis, no new phenotypic data were used to find candidate immune exposures; instead, reliance was placed on TCR beta sequences and their occurrence across donors. The study combined high-throughput TCR immunosequencing, statistical association of individual TCRs with disease status, and machine learning to predict cytomegalovirus infection status.

Via the germline V gene, CDR1 is SGHDT and CDR2 YYEEEE. Trimming costs V 4 bases and J 0 bases, and their ends lie 14 bases apart. The CDR3 runs 16 amino acids, cysteine and phenylalanine included. Only the CDR3 portion is preserved as DNA: 48 bases, with reading frame beginning at the first base. The cohort comprised more than 550 healthy bone marrow donors. Cohort members were all nominally healthy when sampled, although unrecorded immune exposures were likely present. The donor was CMV seropositive and belonged to the group of about 290 seropositive cohort members. A peripheral blood sample was provided by each donor, and peripheral blood mononuclear cells were used for TCR beta sequencing. The Qiagen DNeasy Blood Extraction Kit was used to extract genomic DNA from the blood cell samples. Study-level results and caveats: Because some donors lacked HLA typing at each locus, the association tests relied only on the typed subset. The only immune exposure information available for the cohort was CMV serostatus. Around 16 rarely observed V segments, including chromosome 9 orphons, were excluded from the earlier analysis of approximately 500 of the donors because counts were too low. A cluster of highly shared sequence variants was judged likely to represent a technical artifact of the sequencing pipeline. A later analysis found that TCR association rates varied across HLA loci, with DRB1 alleles showing the most associated TCRs and HLA-C alleles the fewest. At a false discovery rate of 0.05, a later analysis linked around 15,000 TCR beta sequences to specific HLA alleles. This cohort had only TCR beta chains sequenced, and the lack of alpha or paired-chain data limited which features could be detected. Some IMGT-functional V segments, including TRBV6-2 and TRBV6-3, could not be distinguished by the 87-base-pair reads and were therefore excluded. According to a later genetic analysis, donors in an Asian-associated ancestry cluster had fewer N-insertions in productive TCRs than the approximately 650-donor mean. An earlier analysis of approximately 600 of the donors showed that most TCR beta V segments appeared in productive rearrangements either about 90% or about 30% of the time, which broadly matched IMGT annotations. The classifier was reported to diagnose cytomegalovirus status with high specificity and sensitivity in both the original cohort and the validation cohort. It was suggested by the authors that the approach could potentially be generalized to other disease states and immunological phenotypes. In a later analysis, HLA-associated TCR beta chains showed more clonal expansion and lower generation probabilities than non-associated chains that were equally common. A further reported finding was that TCR beta sequences accurately predicted the HLA-A and HLA-B alleles for most subjects in the first cohort. Most TCR sequences were seen in very few donors, while some public TCRs were found in many individuals. In a later analysis, most CMV-associated TCR beta chains were found to appear HLA-restricted, with HLA associations seemingly driven largely by CMV exposure. Presence/absence analyses assumed roughly uniform sequencing depth across donors, an assumption that may not hold. A total of 164 TCR beta chains were listed by the study as associated with cytomegalovirus. Three of the identified cytomegalovirus-associated TCR beta chains were confirmed in vitro to be specific for cytomegalovirus antigens. A later genetic analysis associated a missense DCLRE1C variant with V-gene and J-gene trimming of TCR beta chains, and an independent cohort replicated the association. According to a later analysis, parvovirus B19, influenza, CMV and Epstein-Barr virus appeared linked to several top co-occurrence clusters. Strong co-occurrence of HLA alleles, especially DR and DQ, made assigning TCR associations to individual alleles difficult. Correlated functional status among segregating V segments might be attributable to linkage disequilibrium, but an unknown experimental factor could not be ruled out.

Library preparation was by the immunoSEQ multiplex PCR assay. For the multiplex PCR, a mixture combining 60 forward primers for TCR Vbeta segments and 13 reverse primers for TCR Jbeta segments was used. Amplification of the CDR3 region of rearranged TCR beta genes was performed with a multiplex PCR assay on genomic DNA. The Illumina HiSeq System was used to sequence the amplified TCR beta libraries as 87-base-pair reads. The paper's processing steps were these. A later analysis counted some 80 million unique TCR beta chains across the approximately 700 repertoires, and some 11 million of these chains were shared by at least two donors. A nearest-neighbor algorithm error-corrected the raw reads and collapsed the reads into unique sequences, merging closely related sequences to remove PCR and sequencing errors. Alignment of CDR3 sequences to IMGT reference sequences was used to assign V, D and J gene segments. Each retained sequence needed at least a six-nucleotide match to both a V gene segment and a J gene segment. A rearrangement counted as productive if the CDR3 had no stop codons and remained in frame with V and J, and every other rearrangement counted as non-productive. Following IMGT convention, CDR3 was defined as the stretch from the second conserved V-encoded cysteine up to the conserved J-encoded phenylalanine. The earlier analysis of about 570 of the donors excluded any sequence lacking an unambiguous match to a single V gene segment. In an earlier analysis of approximately 610 of the donors, V segments were called functional above 56.7% productive rearrangements and were called segregating when the between-donor standard deviation exceeded 5%. A statistical classification framework was developed to diagnose cytomegalovirus status using the catalog of TCR beta chain sequences. In a later analysis, TCR nucleotide sequences were compared against IMGT/GENE-DB human TR gene sequences so that V and J genes could be assigned. The TCRdist pipeline was used in a later analysis to assign CDR3 sequences and most-parsimonious VDJ recombination scenarios. In a later analysis, each TCR beta chain was defined by its CDR3 amino acid sequence together with its V-gene family, and reads lacking a unique V-gene family were excluded. As a way to deal with suspected cross-contamination and a sequencing artifact, a later analysis dropped 592 nucleotide sequences that were highly shared and had low generation probability. A later analysis calculated a clonal expansion index for each public chain from normalized within-repertoire ranks of inferred template counts. Generation probabilities in a later analysis came from a VDJ recombination model fitted to out-of-frame rearrangements, and those results were checked against IGoR. In a later analysis, TCR-TCR, TCR-HLA and TCR-CMV co-occurrence was scored with hypergeometric tests, and a repertoire-size bias correction was applied to TCR pairs. In a later analysis, false discovery rates were estimated by permuting HLA or CMV assignments 20 times. A later analysis grouped co-occurring TCRs with DBSCAN, adding TCRdist sequence similarity when clustering within HLA-allele-positive subsets. For co-occurrence clustering, repertoires with fewer than 30,000 or more than 120,000 public chains were excluded, along with five repertoires with anomalous nucleotide sharing. This immuneACCESS table, as held by TCRdb, lists in-frame sequences with V and J called but not all clones. Of the missing ones, under half trace to an unresolved V gene in checked studies; the others have no known cause. V, J and clone size derive from that table, while D and trimming were established from the DNA sequence. Across this sample there are approximately 110,000 clones, with about 79% seen only once. The top ten clonotypes cover 2.5% to 3% of the sample.

Of note for this clone: Its cognate antigen has yet to be identified. No qualities accompany the bases; no much larger clone lies one base away.

Material: PBMCs. This receptor was identified in a woman aged 18-35 years in good health and CMV-seropositive. Here the chain combines TRBV5-6 and TRBJ1-5; no D gene call is confident. In nucleotides, the sequence is TGTGCCAGCAGCCTACGCCCCGCTTCTAGCAATCAGCCCCAGCATTTT. Translated, it reads CASSLRPASSNQPQHF.